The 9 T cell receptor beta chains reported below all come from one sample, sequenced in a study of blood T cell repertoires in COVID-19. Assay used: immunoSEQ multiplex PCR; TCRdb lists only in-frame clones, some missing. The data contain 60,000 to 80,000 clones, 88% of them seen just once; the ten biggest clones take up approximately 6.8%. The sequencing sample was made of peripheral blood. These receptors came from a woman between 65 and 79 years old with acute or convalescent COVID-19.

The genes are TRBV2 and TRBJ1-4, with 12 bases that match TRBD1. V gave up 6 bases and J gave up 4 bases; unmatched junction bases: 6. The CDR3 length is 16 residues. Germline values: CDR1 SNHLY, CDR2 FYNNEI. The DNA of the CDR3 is TGTGCCAGCAGGGCCGGGACAGGGGGCAATAATGAAAAACTGTTTTTT. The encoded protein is CASRAGTGGNNEKLFF.

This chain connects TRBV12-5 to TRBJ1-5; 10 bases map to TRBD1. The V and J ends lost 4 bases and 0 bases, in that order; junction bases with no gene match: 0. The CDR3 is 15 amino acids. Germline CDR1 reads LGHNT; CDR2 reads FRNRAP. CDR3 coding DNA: TGTGCTAGTGGTTGGACAGGGGGTAGCAATCAGCCCCAGCATTTT. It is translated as CASGWTGGSNQPQHF.

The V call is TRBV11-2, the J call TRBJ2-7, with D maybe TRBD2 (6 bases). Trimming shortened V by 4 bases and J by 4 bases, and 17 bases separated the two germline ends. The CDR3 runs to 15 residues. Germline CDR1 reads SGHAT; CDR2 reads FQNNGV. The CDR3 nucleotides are TGTGCCAGCAGCTCGAGCTCGGGACTTTCATACGAGCAGTACTTC. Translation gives CASSSSSGLSYEQYF. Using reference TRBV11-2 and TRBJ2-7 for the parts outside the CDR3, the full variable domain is EAGVAQSPRYKIIEKRQSVAFWCNPISGHATLYWYQQILGQGPKLLIQFQNNGVVDDSQLPKDRFSAERLKGVDSTLKIQPAKLEDSAVYLCASSSSSGLSYEQYFGPGTRLTVT.

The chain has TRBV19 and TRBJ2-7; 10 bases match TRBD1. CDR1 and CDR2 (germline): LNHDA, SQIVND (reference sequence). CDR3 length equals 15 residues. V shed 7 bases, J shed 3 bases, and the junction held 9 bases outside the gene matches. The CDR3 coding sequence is TGTGCCAGTACCCCAGGGGGGACAGGGGACTACGAGCAGTACTTC. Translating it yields CASTPGGTGDYEQYF.

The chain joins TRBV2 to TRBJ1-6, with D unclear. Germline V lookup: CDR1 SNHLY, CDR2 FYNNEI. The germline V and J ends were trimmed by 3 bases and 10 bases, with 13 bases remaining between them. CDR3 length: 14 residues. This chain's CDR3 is CASSDDGELSPLHF. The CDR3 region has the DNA TGTGCCAGCAGTGATGACGGGGAGTTGTCACCCCTCCACTTT.

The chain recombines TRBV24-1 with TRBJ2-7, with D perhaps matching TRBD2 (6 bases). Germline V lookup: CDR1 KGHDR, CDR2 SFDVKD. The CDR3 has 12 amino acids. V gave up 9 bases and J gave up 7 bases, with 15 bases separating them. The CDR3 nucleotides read TGTGCCACCTCAAAAGCTGCGGGGGAGCAGTACTTC. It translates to CATSKAAGEQYF.

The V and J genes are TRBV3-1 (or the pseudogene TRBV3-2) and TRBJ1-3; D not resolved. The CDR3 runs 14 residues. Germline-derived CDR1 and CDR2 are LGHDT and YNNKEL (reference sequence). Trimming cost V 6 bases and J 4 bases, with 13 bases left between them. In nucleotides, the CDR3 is TGTGCCAGCAGTTTACCAAGTAGAGGAAACACCATATATTTT. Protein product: CASSLPSRGNTIYF.

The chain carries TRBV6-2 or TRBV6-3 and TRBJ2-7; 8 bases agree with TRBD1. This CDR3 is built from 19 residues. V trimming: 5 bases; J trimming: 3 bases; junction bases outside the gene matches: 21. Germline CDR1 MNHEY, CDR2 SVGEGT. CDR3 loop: CASSRGRANTRTGIYEQYF. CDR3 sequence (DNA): TGTGCCAGCAGTCGGGGCCGGGCCAACACAAGGACAGGGATCTACGAGCAGTACTTC.

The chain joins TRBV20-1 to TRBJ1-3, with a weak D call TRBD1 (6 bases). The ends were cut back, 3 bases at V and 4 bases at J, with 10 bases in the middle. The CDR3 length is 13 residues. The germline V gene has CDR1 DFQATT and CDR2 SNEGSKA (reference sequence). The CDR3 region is CSASNREGNTIYF. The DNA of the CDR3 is TGCAGTGCTAGTAACAGGGAGGGAAACACCATATATTTT.